The next 28 T cell receptor beta chains were all read from a single sample in a study of blood T cells in healthy people across ages (dated by TCRdb to the mid-2010s). Library preparation employed 5' RACE. TCRdb records Illumina HiSeq 2500 as the sequencer. A second PCR of about 6 to 12 cycles was performed with a sample-barcoded 5' primer and a J-beta primer mix. The public reads were reprocessed in TCRdb via fastp at Q25 and MiXCR, keeping in-frame beta chains. Each entry merges the rows of one CDR3 protein and shows their most common DNA and genes. The sample table contains about 1.6 million distinct CDR3 sequences; only one count was recorded for about 35% of them. 10% to 12% of the sample belongs to the ten largest clones. The sample comprised blood. The receptors shown here come from a woman younger than 45 in good health.

A note on this clonotype: A much bigger clone sits one base away, suggesting this may be a read error. The chain carries TRBV29-1 and TRBJ2-5; D is uncertain. V shed 7 bases and J shed 1 base, with 13 bases lying between them. The germline CDR1 and CDR2 sequences are SQVTM and ANQGSEA. This CDR3 contains 13 residues. In nucleotides, the CDR3 is TGCAGCGGCCTCAGGAGCAGCCAAGAGACCCAGTACTTC. It is translated as CSGLRSSQETQYF.

The CDR3 nucleotides are TGCAGTGCCGCACAGGGCAGCGGGTACGAGCAGTACTTC. Translating gives CSAAQGSGYEQYF. The gene calls are TRBV20-1 and TRBJ2-7; either TRBD1 or TRBD2 may fit D (6 bases each). The CDR3 has 13 residues. Germline assignment: CDR1 DFQATT and CDR2 SNEGSKA (reference sequence). Trimming left V 6 bases short and J 4 bases short, with 16 bases between.

The chain recombines TRBV5-1 with TRBJ2-7, with D tentatively TRBD2 (7 bases). CDR3 length: 15 amino acids. CDR1 is SGHRS and CDR2 is YFSETQ in the germline V gene. Trimming took 2 bases from V and 6 from J, leaving 18 bases between them. The CDR3 DNA reads as TGCGCCAGCAGCTTCGGCGGGGGCTCAATTTTCGAGCAGTACTTC. It specifies CASSFGGGSIFEQYF. Together with reference TRBV5-1 and TRBJ2-7, the CDR3 gives the full variable domain: KAGVTQTPRYLIKTRGQQVTLSCSPISGHRSVSWYQQTPGQGLQFLFEYFSETQRNKGNFPGRFSGRQFSNSRSEMNVSTLELGDSALYLCASSFGGGSIFEQYFGPGTRLTVT.

This clonotype was seen only a few times. The chain has TRBV30 and TRBJ2-5; TRBD1 matches at 9 bases. Trimming at V came to 0 bases and at J to 11 bases, leaving 10 bases not matched to a gene. CDR1 and CDR2 from the germline V gene are GTSNPN and SVGIG (reference sequence). The CDR3 is 14 amino acids. The CDR3 sequence: CAWSVRTGVGEQYF. The CDR3 DNA follows: TGTGCCTGGAGTGTAAGGACAGGGGTAGGAGAGCAGTACTTC.

A few counts support this clonotype. The chain is built from TRBV20-1 and TRBJ2-1; D is perhaps TRBD2 (5 bases). The DNA end is a closer match to TRBJ2-7, so the J assignment may be wrong. This CDR3 region has 15 residues. Looked up from germline, CDR1 is DFQATT and CDR2 is SNEGSKA (reference sequence). CDR3 DNA: TGCAGTGCTAGCGAGGGCCTTAGCTTCTACAATGAGCAGTACTTC. It is translated as CSASEGLSFYNEQYF.

The J gene is TRBJ2-3, the V gene TRBV9, with D possibly being TRBD2 (5 bases). The ends were cut back, 0 bases at V and 1 base at J, with 9 bases in the middle. The CDR3 extends over 15 amino acids. Germline loops: CDR1 SGDLS, CDR2 YYNGEE. The CDR3, as DNA: TGTGCCAGCAGCGTAGTCGGGATGGGCACAGATACGCAGTATTTT. Amino acids: CASSVVGMGTDTQYF.

V is TRBV20-1 and J is TRBJ2-5, with 13 bases aligning to TRBD2. TRBJ2-7 matches the DNA end more closely, so the J call is doubtful. The germline V gene has CDR1 DFQATT and CDR2 SNEGSKA (reference sequence). This CDR3 region has 14 residues. The DNA for the CDR3 is TGCAGTGTGGGGACTAGCGGGACAAACTACGAGCAGTACTTC. Translating gives CSVGTSGTNYEQYF.

The table lists this clonotype with a few counts. The chain uses TRBV4-1 and TRBJ1-5, with TRBD1 as a possible D gene (6 bases). CDR3 size: 15 residues. V shed 2 bases and J shed 2 bases, with 10 bases lying between them. Germline V lookup: CDR1 MGHRA, CDR2 YSYEKL. As DNA, the CDR3 is TGCGCCAGCAGCCAACAGGGGAGAGGCAATCAGCCCCAGCATTTT. Amino acid sequence: CASSQQGRGNQPQHF.

The rearrangement links TRBV20-1 to TRBJ1-2; TRBD1 is a possible D gene (5 bases). From germline, CDR1 is DFQATT and CDR2 SNEGSKA (reference sequence). The CDR3 sequence is 14 residues long. The CDR3 DNA follows: TGCAGCCCCGGGGACCTCTCCTCTAACTATGGCTACACCTTC. This codes for CSPGDLSSNYGYTF.

The rearrangement uses TRBV27 and TRBJ1-1, with TRBD1 matching over 10 bases. The CDR3 length is 15 residues. The ends lost 5 bases at V and 7 bases at J; junction bases unmatched: 10. Looked up from germline, CDR1 is MNHEY and CDR2 is SMNVEV (reference sequence). This CDR3 reads CASSGTGTGDYEAFF. The CDR3 nucleotides are TGTGCCAGCAGTGGAACCGGGACAGGGGATTATGAAGCTTTCTTT.

The rearrangement joins TRBV27 to TRBJ1-6; D remains unclear. The germline V gene has CDR1 MNHEY and CDR2 SMNVEV (reference sequence). The CDR3 is 13 amino acids. V was trimmed by 6 bases and J by 5 bases, leaving 8 bases between them. This chain's CDR3 is CASRGRDNSPLHF. The CDR3 DNA reads TGTGCCAGCAGAGGGAGGGATAATTCACCCCTCCACTTT.

This clonotype showed up many times. The chain has TRBV10-3 and TRBJ2-7, with D perhaps matching TRBD1 (5 bases). Looked up from germline, CDR1 is ENHRY and CDR2 is SYGVKD. CDR3 length equals 11 residues. V lost 11 bases and J 3 bases, leaving 11 bases between the germline ends. CDR3 bases: TGTGCCCTCGGGCAGGGCTACGAGCAGTACTTC. Translation: CALGQGYEQYF.

CDR3 bases: TGTGCCAGCAGTCTCCTAGTGGGGTCCTACAATGAGCAGTTCTTC. Protein product: CASSLLVGSYNEQFF. The chain couples TRBV6-1 to TRBJ2-1; no clear D. This CDR3 comprises 15 residues. V was cut by 5 bases and J by 1 base, with 12 bases left in between. Germline V gene data show CDR1 as MNHNS and CDR2 as SASEGT.

This clonotype has only a few counts. The V gene is TRBV7-2, the J gene TRBJ2-1, with TRBD2 matching over 8 bases. Unmatched junction bases numbered 8, after V lost 1 base and J lost 3 bases. This CDR3 is built from 17 residues. From germline, CDR1 is SGHTA and CDR2 FQGNSA. CDR3 sequence: CASSLGGAGVIYNEQFF. The CDR3 DNA sequence: TGTGCCAGCAGCTTAGGAGGAGCGGGAGTTATCTACAATGAGCAGTTCTTC. The full variable domain, in which reference TRBV7-2 and TRBJ2-1 provide the parts outside the CDR3, is GAGVSQSPSNKVTEKGKDVELRCDPISGHTALYWYRQSLGQGLEFLIYFQGNSAPDKSGLPSDRFSAERTGGSVSTLTIQRTQQEDSAVYLCASSLGGAGVIYNEQFFGPGTRLTVL.

The table lists this clonotype with a few counts. This CDR3 reads CASGQGALTQYF. CDR3 bases: TGTGCCAGCGGACAGGGGGCCCTGACGCAGTATTTT. This sequence joins TRBV7-2 and TRBJ2-3; 11 bases are shared with TRBD1. This CDR3 region has 12 residues. After removal of 8 bases from V and 9 bases from J, the junction contained 4 bases not matched to a gene. Germline CDR1 SGHTA, CDR2 FQGNSA.

The rearrangement uses TRBV30 and TRBJ2-1; TRBD1 matches at 8 bases. J lost 9 bases, V lost 3 bases, and 7 bases had no gene match. Germline-derived CDR1 and CDR2 are GTSNPN and SVGIG (reference sequence). CDR3 length: 13 amino acids. This CDR3 reads CAWSWQGATEQFF. In nucleotides, the CDR3 is TGTGCCTGGAGCTGGCAGGGGGCAACTGAGCAGTTCTTC.

V usage is TRBV6-1 and J usage is TRBJ2-3; D is unresolved. The CDR3 totals 15 residues. Trimming removed 8 bases at V and 8 bases at J, with 23 bases between. Germline lookup yields CDR1 MNHNS and CDR2 SASEGT. The CDR3 sequence is CASRPDGVPCVTQYF. The CDR3 DNA sequence: TGTGCCAGCCGCCCCGATGGGGTCCCCTGCGTTACGCAGTATTTT.

The rearrangement joins TRBV4-2 to TRBJ1-1; 7 nucleotides align to TRBD1. The V segment lost 1 base and the J segment 0 bases; nucleotides outside the gene matches: 8. The germline V gene has CDR1 LGHNA and CDR2 YNFKEQ. The CDR3 is 17 amino acids. The CDR3 loop is CASSQGWDREVNTEAFF. DNA for the CDR3: TGTGCCAGCAGCCAAGGGTGGGACAGAGAAGTGAACACTGAAGCTTTCTTT.

This clonotype has a handful of counts. The V gene is TRBV28, the J gene TRBJ2-5; possible D gene TRBD2, 7 bases. V was pared by 8 bases and J by 5 bases, with 27 bases between. CDR1 is MDHEN and CDR2 is SYDVKM in the germline V gene. The CDR3 runs to 17 residues. The CDR3 bases are TGTGCCAGCTCCCGTCGGGGGGCTCCTCGGTCCGGCGAGACCCAGTACTTC. It yields the protein CASSRRGAPRSGETQYF. Drawing the rest from reference TRBV28 and TRBJ2-5, the complete variable domain is DVKVTQSSRYLVKRTGEKVFLECVQDMDHENMFWYRQDPGLGLRLIYFSYDVKMKEKGDIPEGYSVSREKKERFSLILESASTNQTSMYLCASSRRGAPRSGETQYFGPGTRLLVL.

This clonotype has only a few counts. The chain combines TRBV7-3 with TRBJ1-2; 9 bases are a match to TRBD1. V lost 1 base, J lost 5 bases, and 11 bases stayed unmatched. Germline lookup yields CDR1 SGHTA and CDR2 FQGTGA. This CDR3 has 17 amino acids. For the CDR3, the DNA is TGTGCCAGCAGCTTAAACGCTGCGGGACAGGGTACTTATGGCTACACCTTC. It is translated as CASSLNAAGQGTYGYTF. Complete variable domain (other parts from reference TRBV7-3 and TRBJ1-2): GAGVSQTPSNKVTEKGKYVELRCDPISGHTALYWYRQSLGQGPEFLIYFQGTGAADDSGLPNDRFFAVRPEGSVSTLKIQRTERGDSAVYLCASSLNAAGQGTYGYTFGSGTRLTVV.

In this sample, this clonotype turned up a few times. The chain carries TRBV4-2 and TRBJ2-7, with TRBD2 as a possible D gene (6 bases). CDR3 length: 16 amino acids. Germline-derived CDR1 and CDR2 are LGHNA and YNFKEQ. Trimming removed 4 bases from V and 0 bases from J, with 16 bases in between. Here the CDR3 reads CASSLGLAINSYEQYF. CDR3 coding DNA: TGTGCCAGCAGCCTAGGCCTAGCGATAAACTCCTACGAGCAGTACTTC.

The CDR3 protein is CSARQGSISPLHF. For the CDR3, the DNA is TGCAGTGCTAGACAGGGGTCGATTTCACCCCTCCACTTT. The rearrangement uses TRBV20-1 and TRBJ1-6; possible D gene TRBD1, 6 bases. The V end was cut by 2 bases, the J end by 9 bases, with 11 bases between. The CDR3 has 13 amino acids. The germline V gene encodes CDR1 DFQATT and CDR2 SNEGSKA (reference sequence).

The chain's CDR3 is CASSQDGLAGYWNEQFF. The DNA of the CDR3 is TGCGCCAGCAGCCAAGATGGGCTAGCGGGGTATTGGAATGAGCAGTTCTTC. The gene calls are TRBV4-1 and TRBJ2-1, with 9 positions matching TRBD2. The V and J ends lost 0 bases and 7 bases, in that order; junction bases with no gene match: 10. Germline CDR1 MGHRA, CDR2 YSYEKL. The CDR3 runs to 17 residues.

This clonotype has ten or more counts. This rearrangement joins TRBV9 to TRBJ2-1; D perhaps matches TRBD2 (6 bases). The CDR3 totals 15 residues. The V and J ends lost 4 bases and 5 bases respectively, with 16 bases between them. Germline values: CDR1 SGDLS, CDR2 YYNGEE. The CDR3 here is CASSPAGSWDNEQFF. CDR3 bases: TGTGCCAGCAGCCCAGCGGGCTCTTGGGACAATGAGCAGTTCTTC.

J is TRBJ2-5 and V is TRBV20-1; no firm D call. This CDR3 contains 14 residues. The V end was cut by 5 bases, the J end by 4 bases, with 17 bases between. The germline V gene has CDR1 DFQATT and CDR2 SNEGSKA (reference sequence). In DNA form, the CDR3 reads TGCAGTGCTGGAGCCGGCGGAGAGTTAGAGACCCAGTACTTC. This sequence encodes CSAGAGGELETQYF.

The V gene is TRBV29-1, the J gene TRBJ1-5, with a weak D call TRBD1 (5 bases). V was cut by 4 bases and J by 2 bases, with 9 bases left in between. CDR1 and CDR2 from the germline V gene are SQVTM and ANQGSEA. The CDR3 sequence is 13 residues long. CDR3: CSVGGLGNQPQHF. The DNA for the CDR3 is TGCAGCGTTGGGGGGTTGGGCAATCAGCCCCAGCATTTT.

This clonotype was picked up a small number of times. This sequence joins TRBV5-1 and TRBJ2-7; 8 bases are shared with TRBD2. J was trimmed by 4 bases and V by 0 bases; bases with no gene match: 9. The CDR3 is 16 amino acids. Germline lookup yields CDR1 SGHRS and CDR2 YFSETQ. In DNA form, the CDR3 reads TGCGCCAGCAGCTTGGATCGAGCGGGAGCTGGTTACGAGCAGTACTTC. This encodes CASSLDRAGAGYEQYF.

In its sample, this clonotype was seen many times. The V call is TRBV10-3, the J call TRBJ2-5; the D is unclear. The V gene's germline CDR1 is ENHRY and CDR2 SYGVKD. The CDR3 contains 13 residues. The germline V and J ends were trimmed by 3 bases and 0 bases, with 5 bases remaining between them. The CDR3 region is CAISEVYQETQYF. DNA of the CDR3: TGTGCCATCAGTGAAGTCTACCAAGAGACCCAGTACTTC.